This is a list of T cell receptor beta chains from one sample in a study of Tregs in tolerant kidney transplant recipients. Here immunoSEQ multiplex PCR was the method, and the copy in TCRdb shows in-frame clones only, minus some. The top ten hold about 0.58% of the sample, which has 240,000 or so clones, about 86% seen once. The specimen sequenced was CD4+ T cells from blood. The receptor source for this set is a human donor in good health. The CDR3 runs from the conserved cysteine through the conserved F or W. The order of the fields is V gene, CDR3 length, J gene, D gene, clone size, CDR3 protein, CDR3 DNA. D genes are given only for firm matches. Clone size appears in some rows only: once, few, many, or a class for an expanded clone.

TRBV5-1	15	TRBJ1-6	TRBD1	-	CASSLDGTGDSPLHF	TGCGCCAGCAGCTTGGACGGGACAGGGGATTCACCCCTCCACTTT
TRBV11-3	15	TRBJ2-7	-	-	CASSLGANGGYEQYF	TGTGCCAGCAGCTTGGGAGCGAACGGGGGCTACGAGCAGTACTTC
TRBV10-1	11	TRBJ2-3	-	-	CASSVADTQYF	TGCGCCAGCAGTGTGGCAGATACGCAGTATTTT
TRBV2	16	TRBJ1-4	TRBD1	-	CASSDRQGLTNEKLFF	TGTGCCAGCAGTGACAGACAGGGTCTAACTAATGAAAAACTGTTTTTT
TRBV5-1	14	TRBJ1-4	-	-	CASSFQGSNEKLFF	TGCGCCAGCAGCTTTCAGGGGTCTAATGAAAAACTGTTTTTT
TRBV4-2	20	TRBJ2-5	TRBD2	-	CASSQVSRGGGGPVQETQYF	TGTGCCAGCAGCCAAGTCAGTCGCGGGGGCGGGGGGCCCGTACAAGAGACCCAGTACTTC
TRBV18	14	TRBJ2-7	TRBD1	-	CASSPPTGKYEQYF	TGTGCCAGCTCACCACCGACAGGGAAATACGAGCAGTACTTC
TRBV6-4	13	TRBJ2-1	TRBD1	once	CASSGDSHNEQFF	TGTGCCAGCAGTGGGGACAGTCACAATGAGCAGTTCTTC
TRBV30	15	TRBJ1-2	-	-	CAWSWGLKLNYGYTF	TGTGCCTGGAGTTGGGGCCTCAAACTTAACTATGGCTACACCTTC
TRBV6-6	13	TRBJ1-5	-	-	CASIGDNNQPQHF	TGTGCCAGCATTGGGGACAACAATCAGCCCCAGCATTTT
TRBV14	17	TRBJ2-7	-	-	CASSQGSRGSGAYEQYF	TGTGCCAGCAGCCAAGGGTCGAGGGGTAGCGGTGCCTACGAGCAGTACTTC
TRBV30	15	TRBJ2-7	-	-	CAWSVQRGTPYEQYF	TGTGCCTGGAGTGTACAAAGGGGGACTCCCTACGAGCAGTACTTC
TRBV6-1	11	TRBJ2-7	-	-	CASISFREQYF	TGTGCCAGCATCTCCTTTCGAGAGCAGTACTTC
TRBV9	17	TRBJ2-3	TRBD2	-	CASSVYGGLAGVDTQYF	TGTGCCAGCAGCGTATATGGGGGACTAGCGGGAGTCGATACGCAGTATTTT
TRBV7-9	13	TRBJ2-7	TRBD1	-	CASSVRQGYEQYF	TGTGCCAGCAGCGTAAGACAGGGCTACGAGCAGTACTTC
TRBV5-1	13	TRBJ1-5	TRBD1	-	CASRDREDQPQHF	TGCGCCAGCCGGGACAGGGAAGATCAGCCCCAGCATTTT
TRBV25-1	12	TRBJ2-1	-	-	CASSRRYNEQFF	TGTGCCAGCAGTCGGCGGTACAATGAGCAGTTCTTC
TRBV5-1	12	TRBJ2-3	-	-	CASSLATDTQYF	TGCGCCAGCAGCTTGGCCACAGATACGCAGTATTTT
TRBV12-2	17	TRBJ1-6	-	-	CASRSRTRESNNSPLHF	TGTGCAAGTCGCTCCCGGACTCGAGAGAGTAATAATTCACCCCTCCACTTT
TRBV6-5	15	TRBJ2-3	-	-	CASSYGWGTTDTQYF	TGTGCCAGCAGTTACGGGTGGGGCACCACAGATACGCAGTATTTT